This T cell receptor beta chain was sequenced during a study of blood T cells in healthy people across ages. This clonotype has more than one count but fewer than ten. CDR3 size: 15 residues. The V segment lost 8 bases and the J segment 4 bases; nucleotides outside the gene matches: 13. Each sample used at least 6.5 million PBMCs. There were at least 6 micrograms of total RNA extracted from every sample. Using a J-beta primer mix together with a sample-barcoded 5' primer, a second PCR was run for roughly 7 to 12 cycles. Sequencing of every sample gave 2.5 million or more CDR3-containing paired-end reads. MiXCR, run by TCRdb on the 5' RACE reads, gives a single entry per CDR3 protein. Among 1.5 million to 2 million distinct CDR3 sequences listed, roughly 49% were seen once.

This TCR derives from a woman aged 40 to 49 in good health. The chain couples TRBV12-3 or TRBV12-4 to TRBJ2-5; 7 bases align to TRBD2. The specimen sequenced was blood. The CDR3 sequence is CASGPGLLDGETQYF. In DNA form, the CDR3 reads TGTGCCAGCGGACCGGGACTACTTGACGGAGAGACCCAGTACTTC.